A selection of T cell receptor beta chains follows, all from one sample in a study of blood T cell repertoires in COVID-19. The repertoire was sequenced with immunoSEQ multiplex PCR; TCRdb's copy has only in-frame clones and lacks some. Among under 45,000 clones, 80% to 90% were seen once, and the ten largest hold less than 55%. The sample consisted of peripheral blood. The receptor set was obtained from a woman aged 80 or older with active or convalescent COVID-19. Both conserved end residues are part of each CDR3. A D gene is named only where the DNA matches it firmly. Only part of the rows carry a size: once, few, many, or a class if the clone is expanded.

CDR3 length,V gene,J gene,clone size,D gene,CDR3 DNA,CDR3 protein
14,TRBV5-1,TRBJ2-5,-,-,TGCGCCAGCAGCTCCGGGGGGCCCCAAGAGACCCAGTACTTC,CASSSGGPQETQYF
18,TRBV4-2,TRBJ2-1,-,TRBD2,TGTGCCAGCAGCCAAGCAGCGGGAGGGGCGGGGATGTCAAATGAGCAGTTCTTC,CASSQAAGGAGMSNEQFF
16,TRBV28,TRBJ1-6,-,TRBD1,TGTGCCAGCAGATTACCGGACAGGCAGCTTAATTCACCCCTCCACTTT,CASRLPDRQLNSPLHF
14,TRBV3-1/TRBV3-2,TRBJ1-5,-,-,TGTGCCAGCAGCCAAGGTTGGACGGGACAGCCCCAGCATTTT,CASSQGWTGQPQHF
13,TRBV28,TRBJ2-1,-,TRBD2,TGTGCCAGCAGGGCTAGCGGTTACAATGAGCAGTTCTTC,CASRASGYNEQFF
14,TRBV7-9,TRBJ1-2,-,TRBD1,TGTGCCAGCAGCTTAGCGGACAGGGAGTATGGCTACACCTTC,CASSLADREYGYTF
14,TRBV27,TRBJ2-1,-,TRBD1,TGTGCCAGCAGTCCGCAGGGGGTGGTCCATGAGCAGTTCTTC,CASSPQGVVHEQFF
16,TRBV7-2,TRBJ2-3,-,TRBD2,TGTGCCAGCAGCTCTCTAGCGGGCGCTAGCACAGATACGCAGTATTTT,CASSSLAGASTDTQYF
14,TRBV5-4,TRBJ1-2,-,TRBD1,TGTGCCAGCTCTGGGGGACAGGGGGACTATGGCTACACCTTC,CASSGGQGDYGYTF
14,TRBV7-3,TRBJ1-3,-,-,TGTGCCAGCAGCTTAGGACAGACGGGAAACACCATATATTTT,CASSLGQTGNTIYF
14,TRBV14,TRBJ2-7,-,-,TGTGCCAGCAGCCGATACACAGGGCCCTACGAGCAGTACTTC,CASSRYTGPYEQYF
14,TRBV4-1,TRBJ1-5,-,-,TGCGCCAGCAGCTTGGGGGGGGGAAATCAGCCCCAGCATTTT,CASSLGGGNQPQHF
15,TRBV3-1/TRBV3-2,TRBJ1-3,once,-,TGTGCCAGCAGCCAAAACAGGGTCAGTGGAAACACCATATATTTT,CASSQNRVSGNTIYF
16,TRBV4-2,TRBJ1-1,-,TRBD1,TGTGCCAGCAGCCAAGATTGGGACAGGGAATGGACTGAAGCTTTCTTT,CASSQDWDREWTEAFF
15,TRBV6-1,TRBJ1-5,-,-,TGTGCCAGCAGTGAAAGGCAGGCCCCCAATCAGCCCCAGCATTTT,CASSERQAPNQPQHF
16,TRBV28,TRBJ1-5,-,TRBD1,TGTGCCAGCAGTTCACACATGGGACAGTTGGATCAGCCCCAGCATTTT,CASSSHMGQLDQPQHF
15,TRBV7-9,TRBJ2-3,-,TRBD2,TGTGCCAGCAGCCGTAGCGGGGGGGGTTGGAATACGCAGTATTTT,CASSRSGGGWNTQYF
16,TRBV2,TRBJ2-2,once,TRBD2,TGTGCCAATAAACTCCCGGGACTAGCTATCACCGGGGAGCTGTTTTTT,CANKLPGLAITGELFF
11,TRBV18,TRBJ1-4,few,-,TGTGCCAGCTCATCCCAACGGGAACTGTTTTTT,CASSSQRELFF
15,TRBV28,TRBJ1-5,-,TRBD1,TGTGCCAGCATGGAAACAGGGGTCGGCAATCAGCCCCAGCATTTT,CASMETGVGNQPQHF
19,TRBV7-7,TRBJ1-2,once,TRBD1,TGTGCTAGCAGCTTGGAACACAGGGGGCGCCCCACTGGTGGCTATGGCTACACCTTC,CASSLEHRGRPTGGYGYTF
15,TRBV30,TRBJ2-1,-,-,TGTGCCTGGAGTGTAGTGGGGGGCTCCTACAATGAGCAGTTCTTC,CAWSVVGGSYNEQFF
16,TRBV5-1,TRBJ1-5,once,TRBD1,TGCGCCAGCAGCCGGACAGGCTCAGGTAATGGTCAGCCCCAGCATTTT,CASSRTGSGNGQPQHF
15,TRBV28,TRBJ2-1,-,TRBD1,TGTGCCAGCAGTTTAGGGGGACAGGGTTTCGATGAGCAGTTCTTC,CASSLGGQGFDEQFF
15,TRBV10-3,TRBJ2-1,-,TRBD2,TGTGCCATCAGTCCGGGACTAGCGGAAACAATAGGGCAGTTCTTC,CAISPGLAETIGQFF
14,TRBV3-1/TRBV3-2,TRBJ1-1,-,-,TGTGCCAGCAGCCCAACACAGGGACACACTGAAGCTTTCTTT,CASSPTQGHTEAFF
16,TRBV4-3,TRBJ2-3,-,TRBD2,TGCGCCAGCAGCCTAAATTTAGCGGGAGGCACAGATACGCAGTATTTT,CASSLNLAGGTDTQYF
13,TRBV11-1,TRBJ2-3,-,TRBD2,TGTGCCAGCAGCCCTAGCGGGAGTGATACGCAGTATTTT,CASSPSGSDTQYF
14,TRBV7-9,TRBJ2-3,-,TRBD2,TGTGCCAGCAGCCCCCTCGGGGGGACAGATACGCAGTATTTT,CASSPLGGTDTQYF
16,TRBV5-1,TRBJ2-5,once,TRBD2,TGCGCCAGCAGCCCACGACTAGCGGGAGTAAGTGAGACCCAGTACTTC,CASSPRLAGVSETQYF
14,TRBV28,TRBJ1-1,few,-,TGTGCCAGCAGTTCCCGACTGGAGCGAGACGAAGCTTTCTTT,CASSSRLERDEAFF
12,TRBV30,TRBJ2-3,-,-,TGTGCCGGGAAGGGAGCCACAGATACGCAGTATTTT,CAGKGATDTQYF
13,TRBV27,TRBJ1-1,-,-,TGTGCCAGCAAAGGGGGGGTACGGACTGAAGCTTTCTTT,CASKGGVRTEAFF
16,TRBV5-4,TRBJ2-7,-,TRBD1,TGTGCCAGCGAACCGTCTGCGGGACAGGGGGCGCGGGAGCAGTACTTC,CASEPSAGQGAREQYF
14,TRBV10-3,TRBJ1-1,few,TRBD1,TGTGCCATCAAGGCCGACAGGGACCACACTGAAGCTTTCTTT,CAIKADRDHTEAFF
15,TRBV5-8,TRBJ1-4,-,-,TGTGCCAGCAGCTCAAGGACCGGGAGGGGTGAAAAACTGTTTTTT,CASSSRTGRGEKLFF